This T cell receptor beta chain comes out of a study of OX40 agonist ivuxolimab in advanced cancers. The wider study: Ivuxolimab, an agonistic anti-OX40 (CD134) antibody, was given to patients.

The data were produced by immunoSEQ multiplex PCR, yet TCRdb's version contains in-frame clones alone and is incomplete. The sample records 60,000 or so clones, more than 75% being singletons. On this clone: The antigen is not known.

Notes on the study in general: CD4+ and CD8+ blood T cells expanded clonally by week 6 at 0.1 to 3.0 mg/kg. Which antigen the expanded peripheral T cells recognized is unknown. It was also the case that some nonresponders had low normalized T-cell clonal expansion.

The clonotype was recovered from an adult with an advanced solid tumor such as melanoma, head and neck, liver or kidney cancer. Sequencing was performed on CD4+ or CD8+ T cells sorted from blood, taken in a trial of the OX40 agonist ivuxolimab.

The CDR3 nucleotides are TGTGCCAGCAGTGAATCTATGCGACAGGGAAGTGATAATGAAAAACTGTTTTTT. Its translation is CASSESMRQGSDNEKLFF. The chain has TRBV25-1 and TRBJ1-4; 7 nucleotides agree with TRBD1. Germline CDR1 MGHDK, CDR2 SYGVNS. The J segment lost 4 bases and the V segment lost 1 base, leaving 12 bases of the junction unmatched. The CDR3 has 18 amino acids.